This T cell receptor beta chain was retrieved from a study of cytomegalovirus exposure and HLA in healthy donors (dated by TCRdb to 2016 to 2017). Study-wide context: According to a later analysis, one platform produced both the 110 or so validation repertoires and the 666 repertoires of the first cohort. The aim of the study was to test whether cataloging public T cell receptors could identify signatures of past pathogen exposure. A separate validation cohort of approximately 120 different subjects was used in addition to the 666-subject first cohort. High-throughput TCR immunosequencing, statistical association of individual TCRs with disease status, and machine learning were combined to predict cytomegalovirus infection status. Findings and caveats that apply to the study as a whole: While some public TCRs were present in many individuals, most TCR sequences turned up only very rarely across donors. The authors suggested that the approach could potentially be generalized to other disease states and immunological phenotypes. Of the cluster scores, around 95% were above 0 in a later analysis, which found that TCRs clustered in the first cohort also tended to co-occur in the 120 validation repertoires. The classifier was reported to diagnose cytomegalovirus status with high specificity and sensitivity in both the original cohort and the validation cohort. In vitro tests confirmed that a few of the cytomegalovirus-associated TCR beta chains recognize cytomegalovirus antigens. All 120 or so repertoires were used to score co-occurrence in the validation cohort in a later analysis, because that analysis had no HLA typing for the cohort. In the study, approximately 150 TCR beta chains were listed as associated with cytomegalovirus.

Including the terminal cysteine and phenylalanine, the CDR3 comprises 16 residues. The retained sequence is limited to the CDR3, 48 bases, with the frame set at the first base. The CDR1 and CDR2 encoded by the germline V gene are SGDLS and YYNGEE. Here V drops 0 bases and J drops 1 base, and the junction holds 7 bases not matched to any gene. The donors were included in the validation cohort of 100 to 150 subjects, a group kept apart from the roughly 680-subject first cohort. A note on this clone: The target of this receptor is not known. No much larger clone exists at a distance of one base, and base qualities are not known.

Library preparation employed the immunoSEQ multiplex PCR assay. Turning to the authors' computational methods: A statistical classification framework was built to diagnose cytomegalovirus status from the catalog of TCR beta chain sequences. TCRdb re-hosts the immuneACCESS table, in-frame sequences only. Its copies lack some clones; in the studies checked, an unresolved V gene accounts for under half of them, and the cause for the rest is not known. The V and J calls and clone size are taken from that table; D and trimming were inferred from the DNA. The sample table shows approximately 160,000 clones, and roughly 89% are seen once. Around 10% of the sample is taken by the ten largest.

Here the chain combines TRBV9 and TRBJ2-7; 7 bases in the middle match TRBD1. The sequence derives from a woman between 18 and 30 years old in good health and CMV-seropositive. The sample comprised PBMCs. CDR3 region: CASSVAVDRPSYEQYF. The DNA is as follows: TGTGCCAGCAGCGTAGCGGTGGACAGGCCGTCCTACGAGCAGTACTTC.